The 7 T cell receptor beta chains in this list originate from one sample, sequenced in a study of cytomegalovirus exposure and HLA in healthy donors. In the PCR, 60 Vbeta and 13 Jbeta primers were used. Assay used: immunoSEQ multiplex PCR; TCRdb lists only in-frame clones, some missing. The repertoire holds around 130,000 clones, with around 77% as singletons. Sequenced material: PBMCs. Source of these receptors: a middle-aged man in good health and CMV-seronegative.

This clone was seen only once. This chain's CDR3 is CASSLGGLARSDRQFF. The DNA for the CDR3 is TGTGCCAGCTCACTAGGAGGACTAGCCAGAAGTGATAGGCAGTTCTTC. The rearrangement uses TRBV18 and TRBJ2-1; TRBD2 matches 8 bases. CDR1 is KGHSH, CDR2 LQKENI, per germline. This CDR3 spans 16 amino acids. The J segment lost 12 bases and the V segment lost 4 bases, leaving 17 bases of the junction unmatched.

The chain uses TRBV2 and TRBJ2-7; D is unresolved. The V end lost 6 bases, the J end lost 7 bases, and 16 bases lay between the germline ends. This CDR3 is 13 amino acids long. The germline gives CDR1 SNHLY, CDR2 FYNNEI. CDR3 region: CASRFEVGEEQYF. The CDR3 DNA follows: TGTGCCAGCAGATTTGAGGTAGGCGAGGAGCAGTACTTC.

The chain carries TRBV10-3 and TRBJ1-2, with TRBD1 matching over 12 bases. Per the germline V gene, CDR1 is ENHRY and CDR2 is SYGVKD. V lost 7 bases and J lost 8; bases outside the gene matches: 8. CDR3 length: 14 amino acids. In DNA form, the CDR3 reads TGTGCCATCAACCCGGGACAGGGGGCCGGGGGCTACACCTTC. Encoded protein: CAINPGQGAGGYTF.

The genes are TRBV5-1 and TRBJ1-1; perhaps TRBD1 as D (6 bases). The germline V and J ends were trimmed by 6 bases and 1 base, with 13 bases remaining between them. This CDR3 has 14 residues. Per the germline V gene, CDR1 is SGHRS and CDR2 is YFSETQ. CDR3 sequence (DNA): TGCGCCAGCAAACCACAGGGAGCGAACACTGAAGCTTTCTTT. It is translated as CASKPQGANTEAFF.

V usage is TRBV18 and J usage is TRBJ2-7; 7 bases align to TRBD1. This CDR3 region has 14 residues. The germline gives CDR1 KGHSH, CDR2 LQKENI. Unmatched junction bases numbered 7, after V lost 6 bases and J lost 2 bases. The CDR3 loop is CASSRETGTYEQYF. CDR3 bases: TGTGCCAGCTCGCGCGAGACAGGGACCTACGAGCAGTACTTC.

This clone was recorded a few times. CDR3 region: CASSVGPSRDTQYF. The CDR3 DNA reads TGTGCCAGCAGCGTAGGGCCGTCAAGAGATACGCAGTATTTT. The chain employs TRBV9 and TRBJ2-3, with D uncertain. The CDR3 spans 14 residues. With 0 bases removed from V and 5 bases from J, the gap between germline ends came to 10 bases. From germline, CDR1 is SGDLS and CDR2 YYNGEE.

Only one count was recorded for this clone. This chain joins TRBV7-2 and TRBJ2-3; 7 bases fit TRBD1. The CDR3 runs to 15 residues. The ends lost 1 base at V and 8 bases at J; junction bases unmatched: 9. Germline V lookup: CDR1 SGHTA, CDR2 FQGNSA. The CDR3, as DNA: TGTGCCAGCAGCTTAGTGTCCAGGGGGAGAGGTACGCAGTATTTT. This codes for CASSLVSRGRGTQYF.